This is a list of T cell receptor beta chains from one sample in a study of T-cell reconstitution after alpha-beta-depleted transplantation in children. TCRdb re-analysed the PCR reads in MiXCR, keeping a single row per CDR3 protein. This table holds more than 450,000 distinct CDR3 sequences, around 16% found once. The source material was PBMCs from the stem cell graft donor, sampled from the stem cell graft. The receptors here all came from a human donor who donated a stem cell graft to a child with acute lymphoblastic leukemia. CDR3s include the opening cysteine and the closing phenylalanine or tryptophan. The D gene is left open where the match is weak. The size field is filled for only some rows; it gives once, few, many or a size class.

abundance	j_gene	v_gene	d_gene	CDR3aa	CDR3nt
few	TRBJ2-1	TRBV5-1	TRBD2	CASSSLGGGRPNEQFF	TGCGCCAGCAGCTCACTCGGGGGCGGGAGGCCCAATGAGCAGTTCTTC
few	TRBJ2-7	TRBV5-1	NA	CASSFTGMRDEQYF	TGCGCCAGCAGCTTCACAGGGATGCGCGACGAGCAGTACTTC
NA	TRBJ2-4	TRBV29-1	NA	CSAADTGIQYF	TGCAGCGCCGCCGACACCGGCATTCAGTACTTC
few	TRBJ1-2	TRBV7-8	NA	CASSLYGVEGYTF	TGTGCCAGCAGCTTATACGGAGTCGAGGGCTACACCTTC
NA	TRBJ2-7	TRBV12-3/TRBV12-4	TRBD1	CASSLMGQGNTYEQYF	TGTGCCAGCAGTTTAATGGGACAGGGGAACACCTACGAGCAGTACTTC
NA	TRBJ1-1	TRBV5-6	NA	CASSWPMGAGTEAFF	TGTGCCAGCAGCTGGCCTATGGGGGCGGGCACTGAAGCTTTCTTT
NA	TRBJ2-1	TRBV20-1	NA	CSARGAGAASSYNEQFF	TGCAGTGCTAGGGGGGCGGGGGCAGCAAGCTCCTACAATGAGCAGTTCTTC
NA	TRBJ2-5	TRBV4-1	NA	CASSQTQTVYQETQYF	TGCGCCAGCAGCCAAACTCAGACTGTGTACCAAGAGACCCAGTACTTC
NA	TRBJ1-2	TRBV24-1	NA	CATSDLGPTGYTF	TGTGCCACCAGTGATTTAGGCCCGACCGGCTACACCTTC
few	TRBJ2-1	TRBV5-4	NA	CASSFSQRINEQFF	TGTGCCAGCAGCTTCAGCCAGCGGATCAATGAGCAGTTCTTC
NA	TRBJ2-3	TRBV7-9	TRBD1	CASSLPIGGRDTQYF	TGTGCCAGCAGCTTACCCATAGGGGGCAGAGATACGCAGTATTTT
few	TRBJ1-4	TRBV3-1	TRBD1	CASTPGTGEADSEKLFF	TGTGCCAGCACCCCCGGGACAGGGGAGGCGGATAGTGAAAAACTGTTTTTT
NA	TRBJ1-2	TRBV29-1	NA	CSVESTAGASYYGYTF	TGCAGCGTTGAAAGCACGGCGGGGGCGAGCTACTATGGCTACACCTTC
NA	TRBJ2-1	TRBV10-3	NA	CAISPGLDPNEQFF	TGTGCCATCAGTCCGGGACTGGACCCCAATGAGCAGTTCTTC
few	TRBJ2-5	TRBV12-3/TRBV12-4	TRBD2	CASSREVREETQYF	TGTGCCAGCAGCCGGGAGGTCCGAGAGGAGACCCAGTACTTC
NA	TRBJ2-2	TRBV5-6	NA	CASSFRPAPGELFF	TGTGCCAGCAGCTTCCGTCCAGCCCCCGGGGAGCTGTTTTTT
NA	TRBJ1-1	TRBV20-1	NA	CSAVTRAQTVNTEAFF	TGCAGTGCTGTAACAAGGGCCCAGACGGTGAACACTGAAGCTTTCTTT
few	TRBJ2-7	TRBV2	TRBD1	CASRAPGTGIIYEQYF	TGTGCCAGCAGGGCCCCCGGGACAGGGATCATCTACGAGCAGTACTTC
NA	TRBJ1-1	TRBV12-3/TRBV12-4	NA	CASSFLQGTTEAFF	TGTGCCAGCAGTTTCCTACAGGGTACCACTGAAGCTTTCTTT
NA	TRBJ2-5	TRBV6-1	NA	CASSPEIQETQYF	TGTGCCAGCAGCCCAGAGATCCAAGAGACCCAGTACTTC
NA	TRBJ2-1	TRBV5-1	NA	CAIQGTGETSGTRRNNEQFF	TGCGCCATCCAGGGGACAGGGGAGACTAGCGGGACCCGGAGGAACAATGAGCAGTTCTTC
NA	TRBJ2-3	TRBV9	NA	CASRETARNTQYF	TGTGCCAGCAGGGAGACTGCTCGGAATACGCAGTATTTT
NA	TRBJ1-2	TRBV10-3	NA	CAIKRANYGYTF	TGTGCCATCAAACGAGCTAACTATGGCTACACCTTC
NA	TRBJ2-4	TRBV20-1	NA	CSARVLDGRLAKNIQYF	TGCAGTGCTAGAGTCTTGGACGGAAGATTGGCCAAAAACATTCAGTACTTC
NA	TRBJ1-5	TRBV11-1	NA	CASSLGGGPSGNHQPQHF	TGTGCCAGCAGCTTAGGGGGCGGGCCTTCAGGCAATCATCAGCCCCAGCATTTT
few	TRBJ2-7	TRBV19	NA	CASSIEVEYEQYF	TGTGCCAGTAGTATAGAGGTCGAATACGAGCAGTACTTC
NA	TRBJ2-1	TRBV7-9	NA	CASSRILGPLWGEQFF	TGTGCCAGCAGCCGAATATTAGGACCCCTGTGGGGTGAGCAGTTCTTC
few	TRBJ2-6	TRBV29-1	NA	CSATGPGANVLTF	TGCAGCGCCACAGGGCCTGGGGCCAACGTCCTGACTTTC
few	TRBJ2-1	TRBV12-3/TRBV12-4	NA	CASSLGGRTYNEQFF	TGTGCCAGCAGTTTAGGAGGGCGGACCTACAATGAGCAGTTCTTC
NA	TRBJ2-3	TRBV5-6	TRBD2	CASSSTGTSVTDTQYF	TGTGCCAGCAGCTCCACCGGGACTAGCGTCACAGATACGCAGTATTTT
NA	TRBJ2-7	TRBV29-1	TRBD1	CSVEDWQGAVYEQYF	TGCAGCGTTGAAGATTGGCAGGGGGCGGTCTACGAGCAGTACTTC
NA	TRBJ2-7	TRBV12-3/TRBV12-4	NA	CASRPHGGSYEQYF	TGTGCCAGCAGGCCACATGGAGGCTCCTACGAGCAGTACTTC
NA	TRBJ2-7	TRBV20-1	TRBD2	CSAYREGLSYEQYF	TGCAGTGCTTACCGGGAGGGCCTGTCCTACGAGCAGTACTTC
NA	TRBJ2-5	TRBV5-1	NA	CASSLTRSGETQYF	TGCGCCAGCAGCTTAACAAGGTCCGGAGAGACCCAGTACTTC
NA	TRBJ1-5	TRBV5-1	NA	CASSPDRHNQPQHF	TGCGCCAGCAGCCCCGACAGGCACAATCAGCCCCAGCATTTT
NA	TRBJ1-6	TRBV5-1	NA	CASSLEIWGFSSGNSPLHF	TGCGCCAGCAGCTTGGAAATCTGGGGATTCTCAAGTGGTAATTCACCCCTCCACTTT
few	TRBJ2-7	TRBV4-2	NA	CASSQDLLATAYEQYF	TGTGCCAGCAGCCAAGATCTGCTAGCGACAGCCTACGAGCAGTACTTC
NA	TRBJ2-1	TRBV29-1	NA	CSVGRGGSSYNEQFF	TGCAGCGTTGGGCGCGGCGGAAGCTCCTACAATGAGCAGTTCTTC
NA	TRBJ2-1	TRBV18	NA	CASSPSGVEQFF	TGTGCCAGCTCACCAAGCGGCGTGGAGCAGTTCTTC
many	TRBJ1-1	TRBV20-1	NA	CSAPDPRLNTEAFF	TGCAGTGCTCCGGACCCCAGATTAAACACTGAAGCTTTCTTT
many	TRBJ1-2	TRBV27	TRBD1	CASSFEGAGVYGYTF	TGTGCCAGCAGTTTTGAGGGGGCCGGGGTCTATGGCTACACCTTC
NA	TRBJ1-2	TRBV20-1	NA	CSARVEDGYTF	TGCAGTGCTAGGGTTGAGGATGGCTACACCTTC
NA	TRBJ1-2	TRBV20-1	NA	CSARDKRSGSGYTF	TGCAGTGCTAGAGACAAACGATCAGGGAGTGGCTACACCTTC
many	TRBJ2-7	TRBV20-1	NA	CSAIGSLDSYEQYF	TGCAGTGCCATCGGCTCCCTCGACTCCTACGAGCAGTACTTC
few	TRBJ2-5	TRBV12-3/TRBV12-4	TRBD2	CASSLRAGGYQETQYF	TGTGCCAGCAGTTTAAGAGCGGGAGGGTACCAAGAGACCCAGTACTTC
few	TRBJ1-4	TRBV6-2/TRBV6-3	NA	CASSLGIRETNEKLFF	TGTGCCAGCAGCCTGGGAATCAGGGAGACTAATGAAAAACTGTTTTTT
NA	TRBJ2-7	TRBV7-9	NA	CASSPTRTGYSYEQYF	TGTGCCAGCAGCCCCACCCGGACTGGCTACTCCTACGAGCAGTACTTC